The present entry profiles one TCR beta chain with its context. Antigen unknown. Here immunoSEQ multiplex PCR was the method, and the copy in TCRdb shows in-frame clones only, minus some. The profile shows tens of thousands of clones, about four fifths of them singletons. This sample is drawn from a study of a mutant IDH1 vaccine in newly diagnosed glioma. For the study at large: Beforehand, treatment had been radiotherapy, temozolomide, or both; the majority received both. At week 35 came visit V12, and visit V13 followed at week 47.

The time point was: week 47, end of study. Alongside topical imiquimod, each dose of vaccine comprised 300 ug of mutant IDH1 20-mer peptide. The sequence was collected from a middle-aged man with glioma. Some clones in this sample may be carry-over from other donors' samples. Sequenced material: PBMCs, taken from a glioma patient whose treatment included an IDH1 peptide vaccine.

CDR3 region: CASMTKGGLFEQYF. CDR3 sequence (DNA): TGTGCCAGCATGACGAAAGGGGGGTTGTTCGAGCAGTACTTC. The chain recombines TRBV27 with TRBJ2-7; D is possibly TRBD1 or TRBD2 (6 bases each). This CDR3 comprises 14 residues. Germline V gene data show CDR1 as MNHEY and CDR2 as SMNVEV (reference sequence). V shed 7 bases and J shed 6 bases, with 19 bases lying between them.